This T cell receptor (beta chain) was recovered during a study of T cell repertoires in ileal Crohn's disease (dated by TCRdb to the late 2010s). With regard to the full study: The median duration of disease was approximately eight years, and at the time of surgery about 35% of patients were active smokers. All patients had surgery for a complication: stricturing disease in around 60% and penetrating disease in roughly 39%. About half of the patients received postoperative therapy: over nine received thiopurines and 15 to 20 received anti-TNF agents. A prospective multicentre cohort supplied the 55 or so Crohn's disease patients whose TCR repertoires were analysed. The study was conducted in parallel with a multicentre cohort built to find predictors of early endoscopic recurrence after ileocolonic resection. A Rutgeerts score higher than i0 was the definition used for endoscopic postoperative recurrence. A total of 170 or so mucosal samples from approximately 60 patients were sequenced, collected from several sites on the surgical specimen and at postoperative endoscopy.

For commercial TCRB immunosequencing, around 500 nanograms of biopsy DNA were submitted for each sample. Adaptive Biotechnology amplified CDR3 regions from genomic DNA with a two-step multiplex PCR that controlled for amplification bias. Primers covering every V and J gene segment were used in the first PCR, while barcodes and Illumina adapters were added in the second PCR. An Illumina instrument was used to sequence the CDR3 libraries. From the authors' description of their analysis: Analysis combined the vendor-provided pipelines with custom analysis of raw data in R/Bioconductor under R version 3.3.0. Clonality, which ranges from 0 to 1, was calculated as the inverse of the normalised Shannon entropy across all productive clones. High-frequency clones were defined as the share of the repertoire occupied by the top 100 clones, with only clones passing a 95% confidence test being retained. Overlap between samples was measured with the Morisita-Horn index, while repertoire diversity was measured with the Simpson index. This is the immuneACCESS table as TCRdb keeps it, with only in-frame sequences that have V and J called. A part of the clones is gone; compared with another copy, unresolved V genes explain less than half, and the rest is unexplained. The V and J calls and clone size are taken from that table; D and trimming were inferred from the DNA. The sample has about 15,000 clones on record, around four fifths of them singletons. The ten largest clones add up to about 9.3% of the sample.

Notes on this clone: It lacks a known antigen. No quality values exist for individual bases; no much larger clone is one base distant.

General findings and caveats noted by the study authors: Mucosal CD4 and CD8 T cells were sorted and sequenced only in a subgroup of patients, the size of which was not stated. Higher percentages of high-frequency clones at the time of surgery were linked to endoscopic recurrence, and every patient with clonality above 26.8% (18/57) had recurrence. Patients who were active smokers at surgery had a significantly higher proportion of clonal expansions than non-smokers (roughly 24% vs 19%, p=0.02). Compared with CD4 T cells, sorted CD8 T cells held more high-frequency clones, which suggests that the mucosal expansions were mostly CD8.

To be eligible, patients had to be adults with ileal or ileocolonic Crohn's disease and an indication for ileocolonic resection. Before DNA extraction, whole ileal mucosal biopsies were kept frozen at -80 degrees C. A TRizol-based method was used to extract genomic DNA from the frozen whole biopsies, and the DNA was quantified with a NanoDrop 2000 spectrophotometer. The junction carries 16 bases between V and J, which are trimmed by 4 bases and 7 bases respectively. The germline V gene sets CDR1 to LGHNA and CDR2 to YNFKEQ. CDR3 length: 15 amino acids, cysteine to phenylalanine. Just CDR3 DNA is preserved here, 45 bases in frame from base 1.

The sample taken for sequencing was ileal tissue. This receptor was identified in an adult with Crohn's disease. The chain employs TRBV4-2 and TRBJ2-2, with TRBD1 as a weak D call on 6 bases. At the DNA level, the sequence is TGTGCCAGCAGCCGACATCAGGGGTCGGGCGGGGAGCTGTTTTTT. This translates into CASSRHQGSGGELFF.